These 2 T cell receptor beta chains share one sample of origin, sequenced in a study of OX40 agonist ivuxolimab in advanced cancers. The repertoire was sequenced with immunoSEQ multiplex PCR; TCRdb's copy has only in-frame clones and lacks some. The table lists 100,000 or so clones, under 85% of them singletons. The sample consisted of CD4+ or CD8+ T cells sorted from blood, taken in a trial of the OX40 agonist ivuxolimab. The receptor set was obtained from an adult with an advanced solid tumor such as melanoma, head and neck, liver or kidney cancer.

V and J are TRBV4-1 and TRBJ2-1; TRBD2 matches at 13 bases. Germline V CDR1 and CDR2: MGHRA, YSYEKL. V lost 3 bases to trimming and J lost 6 bases; unmatched junction nucleotides: 14. The CDR3 length is 19 residues. The CDR3 reads CASSHSKTRTSGRANEQFF. The CDR3 DNA follows: TGCGCCAGCAGCCACAGTAAAACTCGAACTAGCGGGAGGGCCAATGAGCAGTTCTTC.

The chain's CDR3 is CASSIQALEDTQYF. The CDR3, as DNA: TGCGCCAGCAGCATACAAGCTTTGGAGGATACGCAGTATTTT. The V call is TRBV5-1, the J call TRBJ2-3; no definite D call. The V end was cut by 4 bases, the J end by 6 bases, with 15 bases between. The CDR3 extends over 14 amino acids. Germline CDR1 SGHRS, CDR2 YFSETQ.